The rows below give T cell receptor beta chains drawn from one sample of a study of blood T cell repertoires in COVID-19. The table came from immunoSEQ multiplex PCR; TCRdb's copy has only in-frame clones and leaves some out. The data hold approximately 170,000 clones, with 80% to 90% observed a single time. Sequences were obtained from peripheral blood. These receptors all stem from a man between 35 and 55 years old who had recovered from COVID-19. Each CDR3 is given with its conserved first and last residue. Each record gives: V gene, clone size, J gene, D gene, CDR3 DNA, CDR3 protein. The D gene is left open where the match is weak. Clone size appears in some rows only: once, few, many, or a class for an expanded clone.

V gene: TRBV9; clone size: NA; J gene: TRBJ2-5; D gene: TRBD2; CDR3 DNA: TGTGCCAGCAGCGTAGGGAGTAGCGGGAGGGAGACCCAGTACTTC; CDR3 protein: CASSVGSSGRETQYF
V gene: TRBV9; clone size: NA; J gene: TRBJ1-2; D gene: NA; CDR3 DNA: TGTGCCAGCAGCCCCAACCTACGGGGGGACACTTATGGCTACACCTTC; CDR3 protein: CASSPNLRGDTYGYTF
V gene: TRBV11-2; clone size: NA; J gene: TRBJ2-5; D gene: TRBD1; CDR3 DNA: TGTGCCAGCAGCCGTGACAGGGGGCGCGAGACCCAGTACTTC; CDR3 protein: CASSRDRGRETQYF
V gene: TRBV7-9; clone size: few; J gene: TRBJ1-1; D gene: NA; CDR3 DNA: TGTGCCAGCAGGGGAGGTGGGTCTGAAGCTTTCTTT; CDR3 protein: CASRGGGSEAFF
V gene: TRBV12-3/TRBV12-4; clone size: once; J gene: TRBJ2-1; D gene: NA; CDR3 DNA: TGTGCCAGCAGTTTAGCGGACTCTGGTGAGCAGTTCTTC; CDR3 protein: CASSLADSGEQFF
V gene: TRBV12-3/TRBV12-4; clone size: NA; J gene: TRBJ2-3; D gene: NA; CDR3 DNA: TGTGCCAGCCATCAGGTTGCCACAGATACGCAGTATTTT; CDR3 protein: CASHQVATDTQYF
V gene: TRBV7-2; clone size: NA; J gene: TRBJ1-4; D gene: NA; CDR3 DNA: TGTGCCAGCAGCCCAAGCGGATCAACTAATGAAAAACTGTTTTTT; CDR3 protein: CASSPSGSTNEKLFF
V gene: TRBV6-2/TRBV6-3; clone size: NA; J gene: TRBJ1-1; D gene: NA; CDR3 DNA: TGTGCCAGCAGTTCTTTCGAGGGCACTGAAGCTTTCTTT; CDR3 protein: CASSSFEGTEAFF
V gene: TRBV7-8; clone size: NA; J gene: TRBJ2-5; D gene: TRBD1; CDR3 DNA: TGTGCCAGCAGCAAGGGGACAGGGGGTGAGACCCAGTACTTC; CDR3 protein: CASSKGTGGETQYF
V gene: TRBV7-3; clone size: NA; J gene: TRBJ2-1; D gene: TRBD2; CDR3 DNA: TGTGCCAGCAGCCTAGCGGGGGACAGCTACAATGAGCAGTTCTTC; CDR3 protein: CASSLAGDSYNEQFF
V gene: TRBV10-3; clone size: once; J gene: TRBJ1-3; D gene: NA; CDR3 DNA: TGTGCCATCAGTGAATTCATCGGGGACACCATATATTTT; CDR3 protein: CAISEFIGDTIYF
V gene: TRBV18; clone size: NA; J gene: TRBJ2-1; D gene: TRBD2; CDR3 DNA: TGTGCCAGCTCACCCAGGACTAGCGTGAACTCCTACAATGAGCAGTTCTTC; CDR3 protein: CASSPRTSVNSYNEQFF
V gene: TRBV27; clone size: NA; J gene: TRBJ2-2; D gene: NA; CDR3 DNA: TGTGCCAGCAGTCCCCCGCGGGCGGCGAACACCGGGGAGCTGTTTTTT; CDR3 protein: CASSPPRAANTGELFF
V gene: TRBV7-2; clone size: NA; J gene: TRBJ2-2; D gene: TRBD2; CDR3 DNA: TGTGCCAGCAGCTCGGGACTAGCGGGAGTCCGGGCCGGGGAGCTGTTTTTT; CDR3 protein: CASSSGLAGVRAGELFF
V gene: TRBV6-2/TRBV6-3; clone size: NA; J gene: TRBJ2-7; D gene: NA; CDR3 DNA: TGTGCCAGCAGTCTTACGGCCTATACAGTCTACGAGCAGTACTTC; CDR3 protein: CASSLTAYTVYEQYF
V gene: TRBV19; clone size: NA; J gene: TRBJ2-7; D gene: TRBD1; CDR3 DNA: TGTGCCAGTAGTATAGACCCGGGACAGGGGTACTACGAGCAGTACTTC; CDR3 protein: CASSIDPGQGYYEQYF
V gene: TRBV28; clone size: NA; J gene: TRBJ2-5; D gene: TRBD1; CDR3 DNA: TGTGCCAGCTCTCCGGGACAGGGGAAAGAGACCCAGTACTTC; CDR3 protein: CASSPGQGKETQYF
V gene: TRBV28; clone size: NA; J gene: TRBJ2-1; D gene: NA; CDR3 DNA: TGTGCCAGCAGTTTAAGCACCTCTGGGCTTATAGACAATGAGCAGTTCTTC; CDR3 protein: CASSLSTSGLIDNEQFF
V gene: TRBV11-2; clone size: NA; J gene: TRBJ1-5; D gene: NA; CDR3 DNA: TGTGCCAGCAGCTTAGATGGACGGAGGGGACAGCCCCAGCATTTT; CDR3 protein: CASSLDGRRGQPQHF
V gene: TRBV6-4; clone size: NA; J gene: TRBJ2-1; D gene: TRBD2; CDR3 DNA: TGTGCCAGCAGTGACGCGGGAGGTTACAATGAGCAGTTCTTC; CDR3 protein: CASSDAGGYNEQFF